These 21 T cell receptor beta chains were sequenced from one sample in a study of shared clonotypes between healthy human individuals. The repertoire was sequenced with immunoSEQ multiplex PCR; TCRdb's copy has only in-frame clones and lacks some. Of 600,000 to 800,000 clones listed, just under 75% are singletons. The specimen sequenced was memory CD4+ T cells sorted from blood. Subset of the sample: CD45RA-negative fraction. The origin of the receptors is a woman aged 30 to 39 in good health.

This chain joins TRBV5-6 and TRBJ2-7, with 7 bases matching TRBD2. J was trimmed by 3 bases and V by 1 base; bases with no gene match: 7. This CDR3 contains 15 residues. Looked up from germline, CDR1 is SGHDT and CDR2 is YYEEEE. CDR3 sequence: CASSLLTAGNYEQYF. Written as DNA, the CDR3 is TGTGCCAGCAGCTTGCTGACAGCGGGGAACTACGAGCAGTACTTC.

In its sample, this clone was seen once. The chain couples TRBV5-1 to TRBJ1-1; D ambiguous. The CDR3 is 13 amino acids. Germline V gene data show CDR1 as SGHRS and CDR2 as YFSETQ. The germline V and J ends were trimmed by 2 bases and 0 bases, with 5 bases remaining between them. The CDR3: CASSFSVNTEAFF. In DNA, the CDR3 is TGCGCCAGCAGCTTCTCGGTGAACACTGAAGCTTTCTTT.

The chain has TRBV7-8 and TRBJ1-5, with D possibly being TRBD1 (5 bases). V was trimmed by 2 bases and J by 6 bases, leaving 17 bases between them. Looked up from germline, CDR1 is SGHVS and CDR2 is FQNEAQ. The CDR3 is 16 amino acids. CDR3 in DNA: TGTGCCAGCAGCTTATTAGGGGCGGAGGTCGGTCAGCCCCAGCATTTT. It codes for CASSLLGAEVGQPQHF.

This clone came up a few times. This chain uses TRBV10-3 with TRBJ1-2; D is unresolved. Germline V gives CDR1 ENHRY, CDR2 SYGVKD. The CDR3 length is 13 residues. The V end lost 5 bases, the J end lost 4 bases, and 11 bases lay between the germline ends. The CDR3 nucleotides read TGTGCCATCAGTTCAGCCGCTCCCTATGGCTACACCTTC. Encoded protein: CAISSAAPYGYTF.

CDR3 amino acids: CASSYMTDSEAFF. The CDR3 region has the DNA TGTGCCAGCAGCTATATGACCGACTCTGAAGCTTTCTTT. This chain links TRBV7-2 with TRBJ1-1; no firm D call. Trimming pared 4 bases from V and 6 bases from J, leaving 12 bases between. Germline V gene lookup returns CDR1 SGHTA and CDR2 FQGNSA. The CDR3 extends over 13 amino acids.

The chain links TRBV28 to TRBJ2-3; D is ambiguous. The CDR3 totals 15 residues. V was shortened by 5 bases and J by 0 bases, with 12 bases between the two germline ends. Per germline, CDR1 MDHEN and CDR2 SYDVKM. For the CDR3, the DNA is TGTGCCAGCAGTCCCGCCACCTCTAGCACAGATACGCAGTATTTT. Translating gives CASSPATSSTDTQYF.

With regard to this clone: This clone may be a read error of a much larger clone one base away. The sample has other DNA sequences that encode this CDR3 too. The CDR3 is CASSLQETQYF. CDR3 coding DNA: TGTGCCAGCAGCTTACAAGAGACCCAGTACTTC. This rearrangement joins TRBV7-2 to TRBJ2-5; no clear D gene. Between the trimmed V and J ends, which lost 2 bases and 2 bases, there was a span of 0 bases. Germline CDR1 SGHTA, CDR2 FQGNSA. This CDR3 comprises 11 residues.

This chain uses TRBV30 with TRBJ1-1, with 7 bases lining up with TRBD1. V shed 0 bases and J 7 bases; nucleotides not matched to a gene: 8. The CDR3 runs 14 residues. Germline CDR1 and CDR2: GTSNPN and SVGIG (reference sequence). The CDR3 bases are TGTGCCTGGAGTGTACGCAGGGGGGACGGTGAAGCTTTCTTT. As protein: CAWSVRRGDGEAFF. Filled out from reference TRBV30 and TRBJ1-1, the complete variable domain reads SQTIHQWPATLVQPVGSPLSLECTVEGTSNPNLYWYRQAAGRGLQLLFYSVGIGQISSEVPQNLSASRPQDRQFILSSKKLLLSDSGFYLCAWSVRRGDGEAFFGQGTRLTVV.

The chain uses TRBV5-1 and TRBJ2-7, with a weak D call TRBD1 (6 bases). This CDR3 contains 14 residues. CDR1 SGHRS and CDR2 YFSETQ come from the germline V gene. V gave up 0 bases and J gave up 2 bases, with 9 bases separating them. As DNA, the CDR3 is TGCGCCAGCAGCTTGGGGGACAAGACCTACGAGCAGTACTTC. Its translation is CASSLGDKTYEQYF.

This clone showed up just once. V gene TRBV19 combines with J gene TRBJ1-1; a weak D match, TRBD1 (5 bases). Germline assignment: CDR1 LNHDA and CDR2 SQIVND (reference sequence). Trimming shortened V by 5 bases and J by 1 base, and 14 bases separated the two germline ends. This CDR3 contains 15 residues. CDR3 in amino acids: CASSAAQGRNTEAFF. The CDR3 DNA sequence: TGTGCCAGTAGTGCGGCTCAGGGTCGGAACACTGAAGCTTTCTTT. The full variable domain, in which reference TRBV19 and TRBJ1-1 provide the parts outside the CDR3, is DGGITQSPKYLFRKEGQNVTLSCEQNLNHDAMYWYRQDPGQGLRLIYYSQIVNDFQKGDIAEGYSVSREKKESFPLTVTSAQKNPTAFYLCASSAAQGRNTEAFFGQGTRLTVV.

This clone was recorded a few times. The genes are TRBV6-6 and TRBJ1-1, with D possibly matching TRBD1 (5 bases). This CDR3 comprises 16 residues. CDR1 and CDR2 (germline): MNHNY, SVGAGI (reference sequence). Trimming left V 2 bases short and J 4 bases short, with 17 bases between. The CDR3 here is CASSYHPFGAGTEAFF. In DNA form, the CDR3 reads TGTGCCAGCAGTTACCACCCTTTTGGGGCGGGCACTGAAGCTTTCTTT.

The genes are TRBV28 and TRBJ1-5; D gene ambiguous. Germline V gene data show CDR1 as MDHEN and CDR2 as SYDVKM. V lost 3 bases and J 3 bases, leaving 12 bases between the germline ends. The CDR3 spans 15 residues. The CDR3: CASSLAGSYNQPQHF. CDR3 sequence (DNA): TGTGCCAGCAGTTTGGCAGGCAGTTACAATCAGCCCCAGCATTTT.

This chain uses TRBV6-1 with TRBJ1-1; D is uncertain. V lost 7 bases, J lost 1 base, and 10 bases lay in between. There are 13 residues in the CDR3. Germline-derived CDR1 and CDR2 are MNHNS and SASEGT. CDR3 protein: CASTQEENTEAFF. CDR3 nucleotide sequence: TGTGCCAGCACTCAGGAGGAGAACACTGAAGCTTTCTTT.

J is TRBJ2-6 and V is TRBV29-1; 11 bases are shared with TRBD1. V was clipped by 6 bases and J by 1 base; unmatched bases: 2. CDR1 SQVTM and CDR2 ANQGSEA come from the germline V gene. The CDR3 covers 15 residues. The CDR3 DNA reads as TGCAGCGTGGGACAGGGGGGATCTGGGGCCAACGTCCTGACTTTC. Translated: CSVGQGGSGANVLTF.

V is TRBV6-5 and J is TRBJ2-7, with a possible D match to TRBD2 (7 bases). The CDR3 totals 15 residues. The germline CDR1 and CDR2 sequences are MNHEY and SVGAGI. The V and J ends lost 5 bases and 6 bases respectively, with 20 bases between them. The CDR3 protein is CASSSRGASGPEQYF. In nucleotides, the CDR3 is TGTGCCAGCAGTAGTCGGGGGGCGTCAGGTCCCGAGCAGTACTTC.

V usage is TRBV19 and J usage is TRBJ1-3; no clear D. Trimming cost V 7 bases and J 4 bases, with 14 bases left between them. This CDR3 region has 14 residues. CDR1 and CDR2 (germline): LNHDA, SQIVND (reference sequence). CDR3 sequence: CASTHRTDGNTIYF. As DNA, the CDR3 is TGTGCCAGTACCCACCGGACCGACGGAAACACCATATATTTT.

The chain employs TRBV11-2 and TRBJ2-2, with D possibly called TRBD1 or TRBD2 (5 bases each). Germline V gene data show CDR1 as SGHAT and CDR2 as FQNNGV. V was clipped by 3 bases and J by 7 bases, with 18 bases between them. The CDR3 extends over 16 amino acids. The CDR3 DNA reads as TGTGCCAGCAGCTTCGGGACGGGAAGACACGACGGGGAGCTGTTTTTT. Translation gives CASSFGTGRHDGELFF.

This clone was detected only a few times. The chain employs TRBV6-1 and TRBJ1-2; D is ambiguous. Trimming pared 4 bases from V and 5 bases from J, leaving 8 bases between. CDR3 size: 12 residues. The germline CDR1 and CDR2 sequences are MNHNS and SASEGT. CDR3 DNA: TGTGCCAGCAGTGCCTACGTGTATGGCTACACCTTC. It codes for CASSAYVYGYTF.

This clone was picked up a small number of times. The chain is built from TRBV7-9 and TRBJ2-2; D gene uncertain. The V and J ends lost 0 bases and 1 base respectively, with 9 bases between them. The CDR3 is 16 residues long. From germline, CDR1 is SEHNR and CDR2 FQNEAQ (reference sequence). CDR3 sequence: CASSLARSENTGELFF. For the CDR3, the DNA is TGTGCCAGCAGCTTAGCAAGGTCCGAGAACACCGGGGAGCTGTTTTTT.

The chain combines TRBV5-5 with TRBJ2-7, with a possible D match to TRBD1 (5 bases). This CDR3 region has 12 residues. V lost 5 bases and J lost 4, with 10 bases in between. Germline V gene lookup returns CDR1 SGHKS and CDR2 YYEKEE (reference sequence). The CDR3 sequence: CASRLRQYEQYF. DNA of the CDR3: TGTGCCAGCAGACTTCGACAGTACGAGCAGTACTTC.

As for this clone: The same CDR3 can be traced to other DNA sequences in this sample. V and J are TRBV5-1 and TRBJ2-7; TRBD1 aligns across 11 bases. V was pared by 5 bases and J by 0 bases, with 7 bases of the junction left unmatched. CDR1 SGHRS and CDR2 YFSETQ come from the germline V gene. The CDR3 extends over 16 amino acids. Here the CDR3 reads CASREGTGGPSYEQYF. The CDR3 nucleotides are TGCGCCAGCAGGGAGGGGACAGGGGGGCCCTCCTACGAGCAGTACTTC.